This entry lists 2 T cell receptor beta chains sequenced from one sample in a study of blood T cell repertoires in COVID-19. TCRdb keeps only in-frame clones here, not all; method: immunoSEQ multiplex PCR. The sample consists of about 33,000 clones, under 85% of them appearing once. Sequencing used peripheral blood. Every receptor here comes from an elderly man with acute or convalescent COVID-19.

This chain joins TRBV2 and TRBJ1-4, with 9 positions matching TRBD1. V lost 6 bases to trimming and J lost 6 bases; unmatched junction nucleotides: 5. Germline CDR1 SNHLY, CDR2 FYNNEI. The CDR3 runs 14 residues. The CDR3 sequence is CASSADRGYEKLFF. In nucleotides, the CDR3 is TGTGCCAGCAGCGCGGACAGGGGTTATGAAAAACTGTTTTTT. The entire variable domain, with the rest obtained from reference TRBV2 and TRBJ1-4, is as follows: EPEVTQTPSHQVTQMGQEVILRCVPISNHLYFYWYRQILGQKVEFLVSFYNNEISEKSEIFDDQFSVERPDGSNFTLKIRSTKLEDSAMYFCASSADRGYEKLFFGSGTQLSVL.

In its sample, this clone was seen a few times. This rearrangement joins TRBV9 to TRBJ1-2; 7 bases are shared with TRBD1. V lost 2 bases to trimming and J lost 5 bases; unmatched junction nucleotides: 15. The CDR3 runs 17 residues. Germline loops: CDR1 SGDLS, CDR2 YYNGEE. The CDR3 DNA reads TGTGCCAGCAGCGTTACCTCCAGGGGGGCCCCGTTATATGGCTACACCTTC. Translated: CASSVTSRGAPLYGYTF.